This TCR beta chain was found in a study of blood T cell repertoires in COVID-19. Overall study context: Collection of acute and convalescent COVID-19 samples took place in the United States, Italy and Spain.

Germline values: CDR1 SGHRS, CDR2 YFSETQ. V gave up 0 bases and J gave up 7 bases, with 8 bases separating them. The CDR3 covers 14 residues. Authors' analysis steps: Nucleated cell number was recorded as an estimate derived from reference gene primer amplification. This table comes from immunoSEQ multiplex PCR, and its TCRdb copy is limited to in-frame clones, with some not included. V and J calls and clone size are copied from that table; D and trimming were computed from the DNA. The sample contains 150,000 to 200,000 clones, 87% of which appear only once. The source material was peripheral blood. The J gene is TRBJ1-6, the V gene TRBV5-1; D not certain. The sequence was collected from a man in his sixties with active or convalescent COVID-19. CDR3 DNA sequence: TGCGCCAGCAGCTTGGGCAGTTCGAATTCACCCCTCCACTTT. Its protein is CASSLGSSNSPLHF.